This is a list of T cell receptor beta chains from one sample in a study of cytomegalovirus exposure and HLA in healthy donors. The protocol was immunoSEQ multiplex PCR, while the TCRdb copy is restricted to in-frame clones and leaves out a portion. Among tens of thousands of clones listed, roughly 73% were seen once. Source material: PBMCs. These TCRs come from a middle-aged woman in good health and CMV-seropositive. The CDR3 runs from the conserved cysteine through the conserved F or W. Each record gives: CDR3 length, V gene, clone size, D gene, J gene, CDR3 DNA, CDR3 protein. The D gene is left open where the match is weak. Expanded clones are given a class, and other clones once, few, many or no size at all.

length: 17; V: TRBV5-1; size: NA; D: TRBD2; J: TRBJ2-1; DNA: TGCGCCAGCAGCTTGGACGGGACTAGCGGGGGGGGAAATGAGCAGTTCTTC; CDR3: CASSLDGTSGGGNEQFF
length: 14; V: TRBV6-4; size: NA; D: TRBD2; J: TRBJ2-3; DNA: TGTGCCAGCAGTGTGGGCGGGGGGGCCGACACGCAGTATTTT; CDR3: CASSVGGGADTQYF
length: 13; V: TRBV6-1; size: NA; D: NA; J: TRBJ1-1; DNA: TGTGCCAGCGGACAGAGGTCGGGATTTGAAGCTTTCTTT; CDR3: CASGQRSGFEAFF
length: 13; V: TRBV7-6; size: few; D: NA; J: TRBJ2-7; DNA: TGTGCCAGCAGCTCCGTAGTGGAGCGCGAGCAGTACTTC; CDR3: CASSSVVEREQYF
length: 15; V: TRBV30; size: once; D: NA; J: TRBJ1-5; DNA: TGTGCCTGGAGTCCCCCAGGGGTTAGTGAGCAGCCCCAGCATTTT; CDR3: CAWSPPGVSEQPQHF
length: 13; V: TRBV6-1; size: NA; D: NA; J: TRBJ1-2; DNA: TGTGCCAGCAGTGACTCGGACAGTGGCGGCTACACCTTC; CDR3: CASSDSDSGGYTF
length: 20; V: TRBV21-1; size: NA; D: NA; J: TRBJ1-6; DNA: TGTGCCAGCAGCCAAAGCGATGGCCGGAAGGATCGGCGAGACGAGTCACCCCTCCACTTT; CDR3: CASSQSDGRKDRRDESPLHF
length: 13; V: TRBV2; size: once; D: NA; J: TRBJ2-1; DNA: TGTGCCAGCAGTGAAATTGGAAGGAATGAGCGGTTCTTC; CDR3: CASSEIGRNERFF
length: 16; V: TRBV28; size: NA; D: NA; J: TRBJ1-5; DNA: TGTGCCAGCAGAGAGGCAGGGCCGGGTAGCAATCAGCCCCAGCATTTT; CDR3: CASREAGPGSNQPQHF
length: 14; V: TRBV28; size: NA; D: NA; J: TRBJ1-6; DNA: TGTGCCAGCAGTCTTGCGGGGAATAATTCACCCCTCCACTTT; CDR3: CASSLAGNNSPLHF
length: 15; V: TRBV5-6; size: NA; D: NA; J: TRBJ1-1; DNA: TGTGCCAGCAGCACCCAGACAGGCCCAAGCACTGAAGCTTTCTTT; CDR3: CASSTQTGPSTEAFF
length: 14; V: TRBV5-6; size: NA; D: NA; J: TRBJ1-2; DNA: TGTGCCAGCAGCCCCCAGAGGGGAGGCTATGGCTACACCTTC; CDR3: CASSPQRGGYGYTF
length: 15; V: TRBV14; size: NA; D: NA; J: TRBJ2-1; DNA: TGTGCCAGCAGCCAAGACACAGCCCCGGGAAGTGAGCAGTTCTTC; CDR3: CASSQDTAPGSEQFF
length: 17; V: TRBV2; size: once; D: TRBD2; J: TRBJ2-7; DNA: TGTGCCAGCAGTCTGACTGGAAGGCGGGGGGGCCTTCTCGAGCAGTACTTC; CDR3: CASSLTGRRGGLLEQYF
length: 15; V: TRBV7-9; size: NA; D: NA; J: TRBJ1-1; DNA: TGTTCCAGCAGCTTTCAAGACGGAGGGAACACTGAAGCTTTCTTT; CDR3: CSSSFQDGGNTEAFF
length: 15; V: TRBV11-2; size: NA; D: TRBD2; J: TRBJ2-7; DNA: TGTGCCAGCAGCCCCAGGACTAGCGGGGTCTACGAGCAGTACTTC; CDR3: CASSPRTSGVYEQYF
length: 13; V: TRBV5-1; size: NA; D: NA; J: TRBJ2-3; DNA: TGCGCCAGCAGCCCCTCCCCAGTAGATACGCAGTATTTT; CDR3: CASSPSPVDTQYF
length: 14; V: TRBV6-5; size: NA; D: NA; J: TRBJ1-4; DNA: TGTGCCAGCAGCGCGGGACGGTGGAATGAAAAACTGTTTTTT; CDR3: CASSAGRWNEKLFF
length: 14; V: TRBV18; size: NA; D: NA; J: TRBJ2-1; DNA: TGTGCCAGCTCACCAGAGCGGTCCCCCAATGAGCAGTTCTTC; CDR3: CASSPERSPNEQFF
length: 14; V: TRBV5-8; size: NA; D: NA; J: TRBJ1-1; DNA: TGTGCCAGCAGCCTGAGGGGGGGGAACACTGAAGCTTTCTTT; CDR3: CASSLRGGNTEAFF
length: 16; V: TRBV6-1; size: few; D: NA; J: TRBJ2-3; DNA: TGTGCCAGCAGTGAACTCGTCAAAAGCCGCACAGATACGCAGTATTTT; CDR3: CASSELVKSRTDTQYF
length: 17; V: TRBV4-1; size: NA; D: NA; J: TRBJ2-3; DNA: TGCGCCAGCAGCCCTGAAATTCGGGCAGGGGCCACAGATACGCAGTATTTT; CDR3: CASSPEIRAGATDTQYF
length: 14; V: TRBV14; size: once; D: NA; J: TRBJ1-1; DNA: TGTGCCAGCAGCCAAACGGCAGGGTCCACTGAAGCTTTCTTT; CDR3: CASSQTAGSTEAFF
length: 15; V: TRBV4-1; size: NA; D: TRBD1; J: TRBJ2-7; DNA: TGCGCCAGCAGCCAAGTCGGGACAGGGATCTACGAGCAGTACTTC; CDR3: CASSQVGTGIYEQYF
length: 16; V: TRBV10-2; size: NA; D: TRBD2; J: TRBJ2-7; DNA: TGCGCCAGCAGTGAGTTAGGGCTAGCGGGGCCCTACGAGCAGTACTTC; CDR3: CASSELGLAGPYEQYF
length: 15; V: TRBV7-9; size: NA; D: TRBD1; J: TRBJ1-2; DNA: TGTGCCAGCAGCTTGGGCCCGGGACAGGGGAATGGCTACACCTTC; CDR3: CASSLGPGQGNGYTF
length: 13; V: TRBV30; size: NA; D: TRBD1; J: TRBJ1-1; DNA: TGTGCCTGGAGGGGACAGGGGTACACTGAAGCTTTCTTT; CDR3: CAWRGQGYTEAFF
length: 16; V: TRBV6-5; size: NA; D: NA; J: TRBJ2-6; DNA: TGTGCCAGCAGTTATTCGGGAGCCTCTGGGGCCAACGTCCTGACTTTC; CDR3: CASSYSGASGANVLTF
length: 13; V: TRBV5-1; size: NA; D: NA; J: TRBJ1-1; DNA: TGCGCCAGCAGCTTGGATAGCCTCTTCGAAGCTTTCTTT; CDR3: CASSLDSLFEAFF
length: 14; V: TRBV7-9; size: NA; D: NA; J: TRBJ2-7; DNA: TGTGCCAGCAGCCCGGACAGCGTGTCCTACGAGCAGTACTTC; CDR3: CASSPDSVSYEQYF
length: 14; V: TRBV2; size: few; D: TRBD1; J: TRBJ1-1; DNA: TGTGCCAGCAGTGTACCGGGACAGGGCGTCCGAGCTTTCTTT; CDR3: CASSVPGQGVRAFF
length: 16; V: TRBV7-9; size: NA; D: TRBD2; J: TRBJ2-3; DNA: TGTGCCAGCAGCGGACCCCTAGCGGGGGCCCCTGATACGCAGTATTTT; CDR3: CASSGPLAGAPDTQYF
length: 12; V: TRBV5-1; size: NA; D: NA; J: TRBJ2-3; DNA: TGCGCCAGCAGCGAGGATACAGATACGCAGTATTTT; CDR3: CASSEDTDTQYF
length: 18; V: TRBV19; size: NA; D: TRBD1; J: TRBJ2-3; DNA: TGTGCCAGTAGTGTTCAACCGGGACAGATGAGGGCCACAGATACGCAGTATTTT; CDR3: CASSVQPGQMRATDTQYF
length: 15; V: TRBV5-1; size: NA; D: TRBD2; J: TRBJ2-7; DNA: TGCGCCAGCAGCTTAGGGCTAGCGGCATCCTACGAGCAGTACTTC; CDR3: CASSLGLAASYEQYF
length: 12; V: TRBV7-9; size: once; D: NA; J: TRBJ2-1; DNA: TGTGCCAGCAGCTCGGTCGTCAATGAGCAGTTCTTC; CDR3: CASSSVVNEQFF
length: 13; V: TRBV5-6; size: NA; D: NA; J: TRBJ1-1; DNA: TGTGCCAGCAGCCTGGCGGGGAACACTGAAGCTTTCTTT; CDR3: CASSLAGNTEAFF
length: 14; V: TRBV9; size: NA; D: NA; J: TRBJ1-2; DNA: TGTGCCAGCAGCCCCCAGGTGGCAGGGGACGGCTACACCTTC; CDR3: CASSPQVAGDGYTF
length: 17; V: TRBV27; size: NA; D: TRBD2; J: TRBJ2-2; DNA: TGTGCCAGCAGTTTAACTTATAGCGGGGGGGCATCTGGGGAGCTGTTTTTT; CDR3: CASSLTYSGGASGELFF
length: 15; V: TRBV6-1; size: NA; D: TRBD2; J: TRBJ2-7; DNA: TGTGCCAGCAGTGAAAGCGGGGGGCTCTCCTACGAGCAGTACTTC; CDR3: CASSESGGLSYEQYF
length: 15; V: TRBV5-4; size: NA; D: NA; J: TRBJ2-3; DNA: TGTGCCAGCAGCTTGCCAGGGGGGCGCACAGATACGCAGTATTTT; CDR3: CASSLPGGRTDTQYF
length: 15; V: TRBV5-1; size: NA; D: NA; J: TRBJ2-3; DNA: TGCGCCAGCAGTCCAGGTCACATTCTCACAGATACGCAGTATTTT; CDR3: CASSPGHILTDTQYF
length: 13; V: TRBV7-9; size: NA; D: NA; J: TRBJ1-2; DNA: TGTTCCAGCACCGCCGTCCAGGATGGTGGCTACACCTTC; CDR3: CSSTAVQDGGYTF